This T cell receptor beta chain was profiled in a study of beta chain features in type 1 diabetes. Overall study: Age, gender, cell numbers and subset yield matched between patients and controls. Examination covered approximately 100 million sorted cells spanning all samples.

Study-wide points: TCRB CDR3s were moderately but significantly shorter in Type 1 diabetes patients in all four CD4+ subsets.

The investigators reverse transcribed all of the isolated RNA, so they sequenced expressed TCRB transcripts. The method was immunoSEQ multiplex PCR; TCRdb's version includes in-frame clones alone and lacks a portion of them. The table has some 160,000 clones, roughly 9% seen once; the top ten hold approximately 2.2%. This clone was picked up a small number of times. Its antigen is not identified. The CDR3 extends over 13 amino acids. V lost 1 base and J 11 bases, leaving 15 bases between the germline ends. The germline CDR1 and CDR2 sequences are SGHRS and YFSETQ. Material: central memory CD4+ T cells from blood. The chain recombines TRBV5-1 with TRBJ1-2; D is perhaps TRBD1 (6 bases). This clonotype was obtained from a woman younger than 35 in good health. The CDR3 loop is CASSLPDRSSYTF. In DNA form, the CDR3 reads TGCGCCAGCAGCTTGCCAGACAGGTCGTCTTACACCTTC. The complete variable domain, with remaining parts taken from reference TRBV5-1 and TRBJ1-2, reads KAGVTQTPRYLIKTRGQQVTLSCSPISGHRSVSWYQQTPGQGLQFLFEYFSETQRNKGNFPGRFSGRQFSNSRSEMNVSTLELGDSALYLCASSLPDRSSYTFGSGTRLTVV.